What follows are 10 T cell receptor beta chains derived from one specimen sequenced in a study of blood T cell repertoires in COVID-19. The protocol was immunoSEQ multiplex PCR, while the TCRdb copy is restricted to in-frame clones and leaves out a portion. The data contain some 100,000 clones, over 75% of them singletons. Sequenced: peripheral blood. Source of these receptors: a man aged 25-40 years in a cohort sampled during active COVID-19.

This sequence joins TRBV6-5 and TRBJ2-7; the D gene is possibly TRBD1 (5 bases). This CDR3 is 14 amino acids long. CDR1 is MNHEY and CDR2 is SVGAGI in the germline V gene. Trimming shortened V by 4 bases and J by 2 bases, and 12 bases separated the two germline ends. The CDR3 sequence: CASSSGRVAYEQYF. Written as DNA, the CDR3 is TGTGCCAGCAGTTCAGGCAGGGTAGCCTACGAGCAGTACTTC.

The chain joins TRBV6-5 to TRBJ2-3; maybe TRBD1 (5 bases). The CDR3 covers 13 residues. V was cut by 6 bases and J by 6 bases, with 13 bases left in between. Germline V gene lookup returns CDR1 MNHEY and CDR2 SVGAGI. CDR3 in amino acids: CASRFQGTDTQYF. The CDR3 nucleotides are TGTGCCAGCAGATTTCAGGGAACTGATACGCAGTATTTT.

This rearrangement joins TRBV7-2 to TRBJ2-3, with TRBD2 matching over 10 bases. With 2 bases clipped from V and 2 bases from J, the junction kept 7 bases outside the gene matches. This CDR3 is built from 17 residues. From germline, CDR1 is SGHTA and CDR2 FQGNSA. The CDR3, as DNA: TGTGCCAGCAGCTTAAGGGCTAGCGGGGGATCCACAGATACGCAGTATTTT. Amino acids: CASSLRASGGSTDTQYF.

In nucleotides, the CDR3 is TGTGCCAGCAGCTTAGTAATAGGCGGCGCCGGGGAGCTGTTTTTT. This encodes CASSLVIGGAGELFF. This chain links TRBV7-2 with TRBJ2-2; D is unresolved. Germline loops: CDR1 SGHTA, CDR2 FQGNSA. This CDR3 is 15 amino acids long. V dropped 1 base and J dropped 6 bases, with 12 bases sitting between them.

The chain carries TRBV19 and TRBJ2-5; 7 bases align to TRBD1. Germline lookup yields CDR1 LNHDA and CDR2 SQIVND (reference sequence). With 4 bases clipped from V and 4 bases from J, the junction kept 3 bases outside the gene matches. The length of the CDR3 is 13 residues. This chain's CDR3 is CASSKNRGETQYF. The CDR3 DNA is TGTGCCAGTAGTAAAAACAGGGGAGAGACCCAGTACTTC. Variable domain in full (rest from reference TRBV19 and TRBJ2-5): DGGITQSPKYLFRKEGQNVTLSCEQNLNHDAMYWYRQDPGQGLRLIYYSQIVNDFQKGDIAEGYSVSREKKESFPLTVTSAQKNPTAFYLCASSKNRGETQYFGPGTRLLVL.

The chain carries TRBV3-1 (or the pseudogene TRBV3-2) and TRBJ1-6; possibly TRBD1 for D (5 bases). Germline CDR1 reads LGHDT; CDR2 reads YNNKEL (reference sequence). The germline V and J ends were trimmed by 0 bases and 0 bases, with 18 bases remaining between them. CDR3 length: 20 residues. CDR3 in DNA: TGTGCCAGCAGCCAAGATGCGGGGGTTACCCTCGGCTCCTATAATTCACCCCTCCACTTT. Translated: CASSQDAGVTLGSYNSPLHF.

This CDR3 is CASSPTGTGVLETQYF. Here the CDR3 DNA reads TGTGCCAGCAGCCCAACCGGGACAGGGGTCCTTGAGACCCAGTACTTC. The V gene is TRBV9, the J gene TRBJ2-5; TRBD1 aligns across 10 bases. The CDR3 runs 16 residues. CDR1 and CDR2 from the germline V gene are SGDLS and YYNGEE. Trimming removed 4 bases from V and 5 bases from J; junction bases left unmatched: 11.

The CDR3 nucleotides are TGTGCCACCAGCCAGGGGGGTGATGGCTACACCTTC. Encoded protein: CATSQGGDGYTF. The chain couples TRBV15 to TRBJ1-2, with 7 bases identical to TRBD1. This CDR3 region has 12 residues. V shed 5 bases, J shed 6 bases, and the junction held 3 bases outside the gene matches. Germline V gene lookup returns CDR1 LNHNV and CDR2 YYDKDF (reference sequence). Full variable domain (rest looked up from reference TRBV15 and TRBJ1-2): DAMVIQNPRYQVTQFGKPVTLSCSQTLNHNVMYWYQQKSSQAPKLLFHYYDKDFNNEADTPDNFQSRRPNTSFCFLDIRSPGLGDTAMYLCATSQGGDGYTFGSGTRLTVV.

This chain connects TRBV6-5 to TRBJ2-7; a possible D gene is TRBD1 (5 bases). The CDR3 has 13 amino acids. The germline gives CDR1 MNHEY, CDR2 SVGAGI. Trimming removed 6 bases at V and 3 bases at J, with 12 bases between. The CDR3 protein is CASRLGQRYEQYF. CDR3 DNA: TGTGCCAGCAGACTGGGGCAGCGCTACGAGCAGTACTTC.

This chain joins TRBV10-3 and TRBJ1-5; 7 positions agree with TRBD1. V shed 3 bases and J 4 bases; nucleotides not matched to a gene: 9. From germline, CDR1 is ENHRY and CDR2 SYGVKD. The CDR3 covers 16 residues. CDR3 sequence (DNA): TGTGCCATCAGTGAACAGGGACAGCTTCGTAATCAGCCCCAGCATTTT. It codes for CAISEQGQLRNQPQHF.